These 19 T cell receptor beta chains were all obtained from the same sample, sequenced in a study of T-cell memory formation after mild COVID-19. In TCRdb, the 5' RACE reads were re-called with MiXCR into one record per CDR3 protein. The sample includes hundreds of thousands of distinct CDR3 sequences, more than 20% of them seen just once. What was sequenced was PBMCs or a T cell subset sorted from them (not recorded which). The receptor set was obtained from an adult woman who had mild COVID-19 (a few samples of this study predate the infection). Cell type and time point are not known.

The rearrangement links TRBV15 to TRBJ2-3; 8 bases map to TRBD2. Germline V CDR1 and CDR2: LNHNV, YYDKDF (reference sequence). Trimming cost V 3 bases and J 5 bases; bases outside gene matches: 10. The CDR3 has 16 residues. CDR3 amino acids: CATSRASGGPGDTQYF. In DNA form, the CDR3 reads TGTGCCACCAGCAGGGCCTCGGGGGGGCCCGGAGATACGCAGTATTTT.

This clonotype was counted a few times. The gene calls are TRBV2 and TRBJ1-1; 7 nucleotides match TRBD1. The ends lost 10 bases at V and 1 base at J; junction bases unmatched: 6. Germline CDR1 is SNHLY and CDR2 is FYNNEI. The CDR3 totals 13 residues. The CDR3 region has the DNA TGTGCCACAATCTGGACAGGGAACACTGAAGCTTTCTTT. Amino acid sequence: CATIWTGNTEAFF. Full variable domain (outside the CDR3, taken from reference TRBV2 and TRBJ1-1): EPEVTQTPSHQVTQMGQEVILRCVPISNHLYFYWYRQILGQKVEFLVSFYNNEISEKSEIFDDQFSVERPDGSNFTLKIRSTKLEDSAMYFCATIWTGNTEAFFGQGTRLTVV.

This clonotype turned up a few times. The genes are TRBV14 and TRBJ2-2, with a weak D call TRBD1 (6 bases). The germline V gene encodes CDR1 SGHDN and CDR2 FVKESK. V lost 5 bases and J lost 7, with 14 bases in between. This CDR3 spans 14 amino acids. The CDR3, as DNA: TGTGCCAGCAGCTCCGGGACAAGGGGCGGGGAGCTGTTTTTT. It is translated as CASSSGTRGGELFF. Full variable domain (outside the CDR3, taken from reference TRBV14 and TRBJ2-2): EAGVTQFPSHSVIEKGQTVTLRCDPISGHDNLYWYRRVMGKEIKFLLHFVKESKQDESGMPNNRFLAERTGGTYSTLKVQPAELEDSGVYFCASSSGTRGGELFFGEGSRLTVL.

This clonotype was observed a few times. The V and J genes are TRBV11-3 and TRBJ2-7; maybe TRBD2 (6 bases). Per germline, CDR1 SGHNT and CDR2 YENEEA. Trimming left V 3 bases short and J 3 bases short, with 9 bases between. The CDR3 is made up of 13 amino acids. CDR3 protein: CASSFRGDYEQYF. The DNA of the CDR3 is TGTGCCAGCAGCTTCCGCGGGGACTACGAGCAGTACTTC.

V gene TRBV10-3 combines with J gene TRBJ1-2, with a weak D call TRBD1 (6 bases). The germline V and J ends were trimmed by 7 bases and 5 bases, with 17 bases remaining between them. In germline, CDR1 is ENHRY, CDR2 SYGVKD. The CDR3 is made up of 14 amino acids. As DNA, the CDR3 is TGTGCCATCACCAGGGACAAGGTGGGGTATGGCTACACCTTC. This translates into CAITRDKVGYGYTF.

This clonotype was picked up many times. The DNA of the CDR3 is TGTGCCAGCAGCTCCCGACTAGCGGATTACAATGAGCAGTTCTTC. This encodes CASSSRLADYNEQFF. The V gene is TRBV5-5, the J gene TRBJ2-1; 9 bases are a match to TRBD2. V lost 3 bases and J lost 4; bases outside the gene matches: 5. Germline-derived CDR1 and CDR2 are SGHKS and YYEKEE (reference sequence). The CDR3 has 15 residues.

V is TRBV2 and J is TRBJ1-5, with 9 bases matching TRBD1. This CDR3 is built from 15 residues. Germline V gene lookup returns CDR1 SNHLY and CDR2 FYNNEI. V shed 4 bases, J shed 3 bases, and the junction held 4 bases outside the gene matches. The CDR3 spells CASSVGQGPNQPQHF. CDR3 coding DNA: TGTGCCAGCAGTGTGGGACAGGGTCCCAATCAGCCCCAGCATTTT.

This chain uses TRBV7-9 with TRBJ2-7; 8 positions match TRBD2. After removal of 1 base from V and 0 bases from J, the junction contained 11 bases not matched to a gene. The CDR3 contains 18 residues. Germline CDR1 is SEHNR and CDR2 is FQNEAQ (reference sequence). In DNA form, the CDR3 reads TGTGCCAGCAGCTTAGGCGGAGGGATAGCGGGGAACTCCTACGAGCAGTACTTC. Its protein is CASSLGGGIAGNSYEQYF.

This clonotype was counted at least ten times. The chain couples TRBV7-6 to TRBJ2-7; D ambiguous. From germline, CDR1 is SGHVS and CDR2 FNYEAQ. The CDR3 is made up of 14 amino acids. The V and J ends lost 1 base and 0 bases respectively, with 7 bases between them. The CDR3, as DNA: TGTGCCAGCAGCTTAGTTAGCACCTCCTACGAGCAGTACTTC. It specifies CASSLVSTSYEQYF. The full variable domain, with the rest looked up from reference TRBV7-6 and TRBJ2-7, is GAGVSQSPRYKVTKRGQDVALRCDPISGHVSLYWYRQALGQGPEFLTYFNYEAQQDKSGLPNDRFSAERPEGSISTLTIQRTEQRDSAMYRCASSLVSTSYEQYFGPGTRLTVT.

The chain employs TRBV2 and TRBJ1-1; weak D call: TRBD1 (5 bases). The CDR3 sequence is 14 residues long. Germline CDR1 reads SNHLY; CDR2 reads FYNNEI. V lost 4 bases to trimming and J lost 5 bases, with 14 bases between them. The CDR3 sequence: CASSVRELWTEAFF. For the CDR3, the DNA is TGTGCCAGCAGTGTCAGGGAGCTATGGACTGAAGCTTTCTTT.

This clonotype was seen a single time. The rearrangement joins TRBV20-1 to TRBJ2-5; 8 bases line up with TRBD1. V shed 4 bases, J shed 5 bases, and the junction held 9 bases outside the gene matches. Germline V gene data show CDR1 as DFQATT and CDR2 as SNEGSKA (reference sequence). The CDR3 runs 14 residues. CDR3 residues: CSAKDRGSAETQYF. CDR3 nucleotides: TGCAGTGCTAAAGACAGGGGTTCCGCCGAGACCCAGTACTTC.

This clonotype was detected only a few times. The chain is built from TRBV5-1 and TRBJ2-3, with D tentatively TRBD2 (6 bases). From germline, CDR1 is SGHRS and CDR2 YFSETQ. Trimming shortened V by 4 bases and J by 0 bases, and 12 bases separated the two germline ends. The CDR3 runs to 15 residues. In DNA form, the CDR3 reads TGCGCCAGCAGCCGCCGGGGGACTAGCACAGATACGCAGTATTTT. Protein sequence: CASSRRGTSTDTQYF.

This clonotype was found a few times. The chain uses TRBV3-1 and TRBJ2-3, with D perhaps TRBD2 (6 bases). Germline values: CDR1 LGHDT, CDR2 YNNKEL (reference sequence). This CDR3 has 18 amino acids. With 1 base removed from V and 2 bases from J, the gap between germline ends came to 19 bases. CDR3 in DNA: TGTGCCAGCAGCCAAGGGGCTACGGCGGGACGAGCCACAGATACGCAGTATTTT. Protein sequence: CASSQGATAGRATDTQYF.

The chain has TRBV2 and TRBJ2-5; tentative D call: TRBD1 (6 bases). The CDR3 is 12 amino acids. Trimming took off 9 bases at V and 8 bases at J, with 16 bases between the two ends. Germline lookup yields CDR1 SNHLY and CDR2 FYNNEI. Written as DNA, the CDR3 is TGTGCCAGGGGGGACACACAGGATACCCAGTACTTC. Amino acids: CARGDTQDTQYF. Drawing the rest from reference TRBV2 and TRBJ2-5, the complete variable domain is EPEVTQTPSHQVTQMGQEVILRCVPISNHLYFYWYRQILGQKVEFLVSFYNNEISEKSEIFDDQFSVERPDGSNFTLKIRSTKLEDSAMYFCARGDTQDTQYFGPGTRLLVL.

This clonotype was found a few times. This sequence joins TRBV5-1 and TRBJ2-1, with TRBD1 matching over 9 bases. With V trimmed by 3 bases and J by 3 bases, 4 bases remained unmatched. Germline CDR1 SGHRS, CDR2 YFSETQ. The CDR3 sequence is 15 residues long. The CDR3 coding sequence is TGCGCCAGCAGCTCCGGGACAGGGAACTACAATGAGCAGTTCTTC. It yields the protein CASSSGTGNYNEQFF.

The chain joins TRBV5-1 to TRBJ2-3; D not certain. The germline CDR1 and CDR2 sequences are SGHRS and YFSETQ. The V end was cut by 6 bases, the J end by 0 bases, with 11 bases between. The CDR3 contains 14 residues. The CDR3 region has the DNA TGCGCCAGCAACTCTGGCGCTAGCACAGATACGCAGTATTTT. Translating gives CASNSGASTDTQYF. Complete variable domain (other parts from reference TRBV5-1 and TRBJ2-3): KAGVTQTPRYLIKTRGQQVTLSCSPISGHRSVSWYQQTPGQGLQFLFEYFSETQRNKGNFPGRFSGRQFSNSRSEMNVSTLELGDSALYLCASNSGASTDTQYFGPGTRLTVL.

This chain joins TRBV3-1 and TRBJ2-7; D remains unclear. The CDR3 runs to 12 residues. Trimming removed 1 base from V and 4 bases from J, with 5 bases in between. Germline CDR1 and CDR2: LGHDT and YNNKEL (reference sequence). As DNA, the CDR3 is TGTGCCAGCAGCCAAGCCCAATACGAGCAGTACTTC. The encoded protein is CASSQAQYEQYF.

CDR3 sequence reads: CASSQAGLPNTEAFF. The DNA of the CDR3 is TGTGCCAGCAGCCAAGCGGGACTCCCGAACACTGAAGCTTTCTTT. V is TRBV3-1 and J is TRBJ1-1; TRBD1 is a possible D gene (5 bases). V shed 1 base and J shed 1 base, with 10 bases lying between them. The CDR3 consists of 15 residues. Germline V gene sequence: CDR1 LGHDT, CDR2 YNNKEL (reference sequence).

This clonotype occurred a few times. The CDR3 protein is CASSPRGPGELFF. Written as DNA, the CDR3 is TGTGCCAGCAGCCCTCGGGGCCCCGGGGAGCTGTTTTTT. The chain combines TRBV7-3 with TRBJ2-2; tentatively, D is TRBD1 or TRBD2 (5 bases each). The CDR3 sequence is 13 residues long. V was shortened by 5 bases and J by 6 bases, with 10 bases between the two germline ends. Per the germline V gene, CDR1 is SGHTA and CDR2 is FQGTGA.